This T cell receptor (beta chain) derives from a study of shared clonotypes between healthy human individuals. Study-level information: For every donor, three CD4 naive, three CD4 memory, two CD8 naive and one CD8 memory plates were used.

The study drew all its donors from Caucasian adults living in Nashville, Tennessee. Splitting the CD4+ cells yielded a CD45RA+ naive subset and a CD45RA-negative memory subset. It was 150 to 250 ng DNA, 33,000 or so T cell genomes, that sorted-subset replicate PCRs used. Produced via immunoSEQ multiplex PCR; TCRdb's table is partial and in-frame only. The sample lists approximately 1,500,000 clones; roughly 96% were seen once. In germline, CDR1 is SGHDT, CDR2 YYEEEE. V lost 3 bases and J 4 bases, leaving 7 bases between the germline ends. CDR3 length: 12 amino acids. The sequencing input was naive CD4+ T cells sorted from blood. Regarding subset: CD45RA+ positively selected. V gene TRBV5-6 combines with J gene TRBJ2-5; tentatively, D is TRBD1 (6 bases). The source is a man aged 25 to 40 in good health. In nucleotides, the CDR3 is TGTGCCAGCAGCTCGGACAGAGAGACCCAGTACTTC. Encoded protein: CASSSDRETQYF.